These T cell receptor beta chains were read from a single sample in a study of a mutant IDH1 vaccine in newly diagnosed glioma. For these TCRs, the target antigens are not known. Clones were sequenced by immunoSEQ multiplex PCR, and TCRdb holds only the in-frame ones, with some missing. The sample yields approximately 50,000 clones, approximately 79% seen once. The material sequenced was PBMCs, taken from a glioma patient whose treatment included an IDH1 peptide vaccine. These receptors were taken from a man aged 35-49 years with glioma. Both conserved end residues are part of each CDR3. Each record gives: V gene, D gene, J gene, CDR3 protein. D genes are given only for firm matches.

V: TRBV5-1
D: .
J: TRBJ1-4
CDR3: CASSEPGSTNEKLFF

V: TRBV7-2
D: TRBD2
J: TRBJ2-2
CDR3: CASSLGSGTRVAGELFF

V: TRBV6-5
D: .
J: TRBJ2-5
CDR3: CASTTRGVETQYF

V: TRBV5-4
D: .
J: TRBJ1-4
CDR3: CASSLAGGPANEKLFF

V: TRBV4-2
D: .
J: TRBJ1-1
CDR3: CASSRARDEAFF

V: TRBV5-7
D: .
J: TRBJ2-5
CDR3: CASSTTRQETQYF

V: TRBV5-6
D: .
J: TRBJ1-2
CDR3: CASSGSHGYTF

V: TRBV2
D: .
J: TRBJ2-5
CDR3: CASNVGRVGKQETQYF

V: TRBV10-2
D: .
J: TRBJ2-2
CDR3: CASSLGGQIGELFF

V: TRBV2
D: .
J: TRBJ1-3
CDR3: CASSDGFRDTIYF

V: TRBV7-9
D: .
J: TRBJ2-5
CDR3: CASSPRGSQETQYF

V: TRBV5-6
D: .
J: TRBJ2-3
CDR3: CASSLGALRTDTQYF

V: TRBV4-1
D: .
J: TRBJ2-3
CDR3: CASSQGIRGATDTQYF

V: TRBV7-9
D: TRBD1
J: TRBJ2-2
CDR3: CASSKLQGAVDTGELFF

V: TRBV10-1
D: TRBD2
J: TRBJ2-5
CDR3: CASSESASGGQETQYF

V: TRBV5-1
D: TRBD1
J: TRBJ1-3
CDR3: CASSAGQGASGNTIYF

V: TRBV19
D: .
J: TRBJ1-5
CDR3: CASSRDGPSNQPQHF

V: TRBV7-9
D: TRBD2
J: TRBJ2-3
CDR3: CASSPGTSGGAVYTQYF

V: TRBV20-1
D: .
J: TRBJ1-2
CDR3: CSVGNYGYTF

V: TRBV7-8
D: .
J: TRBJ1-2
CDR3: CASSLGSGSNYGYTF

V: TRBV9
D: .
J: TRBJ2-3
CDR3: CASSVGLKPDTQYF

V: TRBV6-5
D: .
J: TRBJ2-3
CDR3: CASSNFWTPTNTQYF

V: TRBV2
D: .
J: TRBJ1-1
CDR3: CASSEAPGVRAFF

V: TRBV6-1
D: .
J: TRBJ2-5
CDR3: CASNSGRETQYF

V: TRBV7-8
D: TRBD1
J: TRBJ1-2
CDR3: CASSLAVGQGSIDGYTF

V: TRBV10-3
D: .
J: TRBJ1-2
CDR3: CATEGDPYGTNYGYTF

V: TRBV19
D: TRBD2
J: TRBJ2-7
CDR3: CASSMALGGATIGYEQYF

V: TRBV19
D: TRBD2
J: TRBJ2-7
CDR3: CASTPRSGGAMNEQYF

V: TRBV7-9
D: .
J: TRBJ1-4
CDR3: CASSPQGGEKLFF

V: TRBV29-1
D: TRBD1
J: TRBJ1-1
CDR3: CSVAGTGGTEAFF

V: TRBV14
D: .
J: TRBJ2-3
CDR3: CASSQERGPVTDTQYF

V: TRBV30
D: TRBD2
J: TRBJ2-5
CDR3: CAWRGATRALAGGTETQYF

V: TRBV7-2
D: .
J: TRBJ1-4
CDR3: CASSALQAVNEKLFF

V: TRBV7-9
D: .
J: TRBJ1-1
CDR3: CASSQLGVTEAFF

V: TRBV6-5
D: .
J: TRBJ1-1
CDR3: CASRRAVGDEAFF

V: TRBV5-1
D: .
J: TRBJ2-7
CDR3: CASSLYFNSYEQYF

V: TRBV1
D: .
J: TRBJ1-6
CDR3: CTSSPIDRTRINSPLHF

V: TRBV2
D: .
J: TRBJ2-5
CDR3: CASTPTGETQYF

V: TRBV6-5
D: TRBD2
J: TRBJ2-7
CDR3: CASSYDRLAGPTEQYF

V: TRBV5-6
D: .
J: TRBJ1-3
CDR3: CASSWGVGNTIYF

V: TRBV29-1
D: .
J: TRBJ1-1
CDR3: CSAFYFDMNTEAFF

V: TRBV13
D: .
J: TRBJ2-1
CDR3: CASSPAPSNEQFF

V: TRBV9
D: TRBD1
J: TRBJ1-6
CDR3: CASTKTGSVDSPLHF

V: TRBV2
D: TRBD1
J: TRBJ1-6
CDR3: CASRGQGNSPLHF

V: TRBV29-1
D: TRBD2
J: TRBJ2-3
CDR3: CSVQGLALFTDTQYF

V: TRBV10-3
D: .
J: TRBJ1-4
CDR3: CAISELNEKLFF

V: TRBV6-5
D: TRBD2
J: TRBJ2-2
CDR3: CASKGGGVTGELFF

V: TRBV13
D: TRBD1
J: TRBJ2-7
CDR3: CASSLGNRGYEQYF

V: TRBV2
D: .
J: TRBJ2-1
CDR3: CASSENSYEQFF

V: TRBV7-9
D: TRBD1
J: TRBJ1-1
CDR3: CASRGQGPMNTEAFF

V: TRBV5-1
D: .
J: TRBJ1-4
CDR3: CASSLEGLGEKLFF

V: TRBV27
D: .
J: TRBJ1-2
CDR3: CASSPQGQLNYGYTF

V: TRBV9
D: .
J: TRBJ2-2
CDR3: CASSDLVTGELFF

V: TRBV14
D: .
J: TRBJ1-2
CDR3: CASSQDTRQSYGYTF

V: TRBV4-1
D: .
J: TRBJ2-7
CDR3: CASSQIGGTVGYEQYF

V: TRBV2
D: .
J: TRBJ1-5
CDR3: CASTRNSNQPQHF

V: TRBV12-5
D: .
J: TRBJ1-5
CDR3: CASVRGGYNQPQHF

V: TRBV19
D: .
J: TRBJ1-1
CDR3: CASSIQGNTEAFF